This is a list of T cell receptor beta chains from one sample in a study of blood T cells in healthy people across ages. TCRdb re-called the 5' RACE reads through MiXCR, storing one row per CDR3 protein. The table lists about 1.5 million distinct CDR3 sequences, 35% to 45% of them singletons. Sequencing was carried out using blood. The receptor set was obtained from a woman between 18 and 29 years old in good health. Each CDR3 is given with its conserved first and last residue. The D gene is left open where the match is weak. Expanded clones get a size class; other rows say once, few or many, or leave the size out.

v_call,clone_size,j_call,d_call,cdr3_nt,cdr3_aa
TRBV7-2,few,TRBJ1-6,.,TGTGCCAGCAGCCTATCGACACCTGCCTCATATAATTCACCCCTCCACTTT,CASSLSTPASYNSPLHF
TRBV24-1,.,TRBJ2-4,.,TGTGCCACCAGTGACCCCCCAGGGGACATTCAGTACTTC,CATSDPPGDIQYF
TRBV28,few,TRBJ1-2,TRBD1,TGTGCCAGCAGTGCAGGGGGCGAGGCCTATGGCTACACCTTC,CASSAGGEAYGYTF
TRBV5-6,few,TRBJ2-1,TRBD2,TGTGCCAGCAGCCTTGAGGGGTCGGGACTAGCGAACAATGAGCAGTTCTTC,CASSLEGSGLANNEQFF
TRBV27,.,TRBJ1-2,.,TGTGCCAGCAGTCTCCATCGTTCTCTCCCCCTGGGCTACACCTTC,CASSLHRSLPLGYTF
TRBV7-7,few,TRBJ2-2,TRBD2,TGTGCTGTAGCGGGGGAGAGCACCGGGGAGCTGTTTTTT,CAVAGESTGELFF
TRBV6-5,.,TRBJ1-1,.,TGTGCCAGCAGGAACCAGGGGACGCTGAACACTGAAGCTTTCTTT,CASRNQGTLNTEAFF
TRBV7-2,few,TRBJ1-2,.,TGTGCCAGCAGCGCTGGGACCGACAGTCTCGCCTATGGCTACACCTTC,CASSAGTDSLAYGYTF
TRBV4-3,.,TRBJ2-1,.,TGCGCCAGCAGCCCCGTAACAGGGTCTAGGTACAATGAGCAGTTCTTC,CASSPVTGSRYNEQFF
TRBV6-2/TRBV6-3,.,TRBJ2-5,.,TGTGCCAGCAGCTTTTCTATTAGGACTAAGAAGTACCAAGAGACCCAGTACTTC,CASSFSIRTKKYQETQYF
TRBV6-5,.,TRBJ2-1,.,TGTGCCAGCAGCTTGGGACCCCCCAATGGGCAGTTCTTC,CASSLGPPNGQFF
TRBV20-1,few,TRBJ2-7,.,TGCAGTGCTACTCCCCAAATGTACGAGCAGTACTTC,CSATPQMYEQYF
TRBV7-2,.,TRBJ2-3,TRBD2,TGTGCCAGCAGCGCCTCAGCGGGAGCTCCAACAGATACGCAGTATTTT,CASSASAGAPTDTQYF
TRBV12-3/TRBV12-4,.,TRBJ2-5,TRBD1,TGTGCCAGCACCTGGACAGGGTTTGATACCCAGTACTTC,CASTWTGFDTQYF
TRBV24-1,.,TRBJ2-1,.,TGTGCCACCAGTGACCGCGGAAGTACCTACAATGAGCAGTTCTTC,CATSDRGSTYNEQFF
TRBV20-1,few,TRBJ2-7,.,TGCAGTGCTAGGGGCTCAACCTACGAGCAGTACTTC,CSARGSTYEQYF
TRBV15,.,TRBJ2-3,TRBD2,TGTGCCACCAGTCTTAAGGTCGGGAGGGCCAAGAGGGCAGATACGCAGTATTTT,CATSLKVGRAKRADTQYF